The 20 T cell receptor beta chains given below trace back to one sample, sequenced in a study of blood T cell repertoires in COVID-19. Sequenced by immunoSEQ multiplex PCR; TCRdb stores in-frame clones only, minus some. The table has approximately 170,000 clones, roughly 86% seen once. Sequenced input: peripheral blood. The receptors shown here come from a man between 65 and 80 years old with acute or convalescent COVID-19.

This clone has just one count. The V and J genes are TRBV28 and TRBJ1-5; the D is unclear. The length of the CDR3 is 16 residues. Germline assignment: CDR1 MDHEN and CDR2 SYDVKM. Trimming removed 4 bases at V and 2 bases at J, with 15 bases between. CDR3 sequence (DNA): TGTGCCAGCAGTTCAGCGGGGTGGGGAGGCAATCAGCCCCAGCATTTT. Translated: CASSSAGWGGNQPQHF.

There are a few counts of this clone. The gene calls are TRBV7-8 and TRBJ2-3, with D possibly matching TRBD1 (5 bases). The length of the CDR3 is 13 residues. CDR1 SGHVS and CDR2 FQNEAQ come from the germline V gene. Trimming cost V 1 base and J 9 bases, with 11 bases left between them. CDR3 nucleotides: TGTGCCAGCAGCTTAGAGGGGCCGACGACGCAGTATTTT. Translating gives CASSLEGPTTQYF. The variable domain in full, with the rest retrieved from reference TRBV7-8 and TRBJ2-3, is GAGVSQSPRYKVAKRGQDVALRCDPISGHVSLFWYQQALGQGPEFLTYFQNEAQLDKSGLPSDRFFAERPEGSVSTLKIQRTQQEDSAVYLCASSLEGPTTQYFGPGTRLTVL.

The V gene is TRBV6-2 or TRBV6-3, the J gene TRBJ2-7; D not certain. V lost 2 bases to trimming and J lost 3 bases, with 8 bases between them. Germline V lookup: CDR1 MNHEY, CDR2 SVGEGT. The CDR3 contains 13 residues. The CDR3 is CASSYVSFYEQYF. In nucleotides, the CDR3 is TGTGCCAGCAGTTACGTCTCCTTCTACGAGCAGTACTTC.

This chain uses TRBV5-4 with TRBJ1-2; D not certain. This CDR3 is built from 13 residues. Germline CDR1 and CDR2: SGHNT and YYREEE (reference sequence). Trimming removed 3 bases from V and 0 bases from J, with 6 bases in between. The CDR3 nucleotides are TGTGCCAGCAGCTCCGCAGCTAACTATGGCTACACCTTC. Translation: CASSSAANYGYTF. The whole variable domain, remainder taken from reference TRBV5-4 and TRBJ1-2, is ETGVTQSPTHLIKTRGQQVTLRCSSQSGHNTVSWYQQALGQGPQFIFQYYREEENGRGNFPPRFSGLQFPNYSSELNVNALELDDSALYLCASSSAANYGYTFGSGTRLTVV.

The chain recombines TRBV28 with TRBJ1-2; possibly TRBD1 for D (5 bases). Germline V CDR1 and CDR2: MDHEN, SYDVKM. The CDR3 runs to 12 residues. Trimming took off 8 bases at V and 3 bases at J, with 10 bases between the two ends. This chain's CDR3 is CASSGTDYGYTF. CDR3 coding DNA: TGTGCCAGCTCGGGGACTGACTATGGCTACACCTTC.

CDR3 DNA sequence: TGTGCCAGCACCTCCGGGGTACTTAGCTCCTACAATGAGCAGTTCTTC. Protein sequence: CASTSGVLSSYNEQFF. The chain couples TRBV7-8 to TRBJ2-1; tentatively, D is TRBD2 (5 bases). The CDR3 consists of 16 residues. The germline V gene has CDR1 SGHVS and CDR2 FQNEAQ. V dropped 7 bases and J dropped 0 bases, with 16 bases sitting between them.

The chain recombines TRBV15 with TRBJ2-7, with a tentative D call TRBD2 (5 bases). The V gene's germline CDR1 is LNHNV and CDR2 YYDKDF (reference sequence). This CDR3 spans 16 amino acids. V was shortened by 0 bases and J by 0 bases, with 12 bases between the two germline ends. The CDR3 protein is CATSRDPQRSSYEQYF. CDR3 sequence (DNA): TGTGCCACCAGCAGAGATCCCCAGCGGAGCTCCTACGAGCAGTACTTC.

The chain joins TRBV28 to TRBJ2-1; 9 nucleotides match TRBD2. Germline V gene data show CDR1 as MDHEN and CDR2 as SYDVKM. There are 16 residues in the CDR3. The ends lost 2 bases at V and 9 bases at J; junction bases unmatched: 11. CDR3 DNA sequence: TGTGCCAGCAGTTTAAGGCGGCTAGCGGGGAGAGTTGAGCAGTTCTTC. Amino acid sequence: CASSLRRLAGRVEQFF.

V usage is TRBV29-1 and J usage is TRBJ2-7; 8 bases match TRBD1. CDR1 and CDR2 from the germline V gene are SQVTM and ANQGSEA. The CDR3 totals 13 residues. J lost 2 bases, V lost 6 bases, and 6 bases had no gene match. In nucleotides, the CDR3 is TGCAGCGTCGAGCGACAGGGGACCTACGAGCAGTACTTC. It specifies CSVERQGTYEQYF.

The chain recombines TRBV4-2 with TRBJ2-7, with D possibly TRBD1 on 6 matching bases. Trimming took off 1 base at V and 0 bases at J, with 19 bases between the two ends. There are 18 residues in the CDR3. The germline gives CDR1 LGHNA, CDR2 YNFKEQ. The CDR3 here is CASSQVNIIGGSSYEQYF. The CDR3 DNA follows: TGTGCCAGCAGCCAAGTCAATATTATAGGGGGAAGCTCCTACGAGCAGTACTTC.

Only one count was recorded for this clone. The chain uses TRBV7-3 and TRBJ1-1; D gene ambiguous. Trimming cost V 1 base and J 5 bases, with 8 bases left between them. Germline CDR1 is SGHTA and CDR2 is FQGTGA. The CDR3 is 13 residues long. CDR3 DNA: TGTGCCAGCAGCTTAAACGAGGGAACTGAAGCTTTCTTT. Protein product: CASSLNEGTEAFF.

The chain has TRBV7-9 and TRBJ2-7; D remains unclear. The germline V gene encodes CDR1 SEHNR and CDR2 FQNEAQ (reference sequence). The V gene lost 4 bases and the J gene lost 3 bases, with 16 bases spanning the gap. The CDR3 runs 15 residues. CDR3 region: CASSSYLTSGYEQYF. As DNA, the CDR3 is TGTGCCAGCAGCTCCTATCTTACTTCGGGCTACGAGCAGTACTTC. Full variable domain (rest looked up from reference TRBV7-9 and TRBJ2-7): DTGVSQNPRHKITKRGQNVTFRCDPISEHNRLYWYRQTLGQGPEFLTYFQNEAQLEKSRLLSDRFSAERPKGSFSTLEIQRTEQGDSAMYLCASSSYLTSGYEQYFGPGTRLTVT.

The chain recombines TRBV10-3 with TRBJ1-2, with 9 bases aligning to TRBD1. The V gene end was trimmed by 3 bases and the J gene end by 3 bases; junction bases not matched to a gene: 11. Germline V gene lookup returns CDR1 ENHRY and CDR2 SYGVKD. This CDR3 is 17 amino acids long. The CDR3 loop reads CAISDGTGRTVDYGYTF. CDR3 nucleotide sequence: TGTGCCATCAGTGACGGGACAGGGAGGACGGTGGACTATGGCTACACCTTC.

The chain uses TRBV28 and TRBJ2-7; possible D gene TRBD2, 6 bases. This CDR3 comprises 14 residues. Trimming shortened V by 3 bases and J by 1 base, and 10 bases separated the two germline ends. Germline V gene data show CDR1 as MDHEN and CDR2 as SYDVKM. The CDR3 coding sequence is TGTGCCAGCAGTTTGGCAGGGAGGTCCTACGAGCAGTACTTC. It is translated as CASSLAGRSYEQYF.

The count of this clone is one. This chain uses TRBV6-5 with TRBJ2-7, with 7 positions matching TRBD2. V was pared by 7 bases and J by 5 bases, with 14 bases of the junction left unmatched. Germline CDR1 and CDR2: MNHEY and SVGAGI. The CDR3 length is 15 residues. CDR3 protein: CASTPSGEGRNEQYF. The CDR3 bases are TGTGCCAGCACCCCTTCCGGGGAGGGCCGGAACGAGCAGTACTTC.

V is TRBV5-6 and J is TRBJ1-6; TRBD1 aligns across 8 bases. Losses at the gene ends were 4 bases for V and 7 bases for J; bases not matched to a gene: 7. This CDR3 contains 15 residues. Per germline, CDR1 SGHDT and CDR2 YYEEEE. Written as DNA, the CDR3 is TGTGCCAGCAGCCTTTGGGACAGGAAAAATTCACCCCTCCACTTT. It translates to CASSLWDRKNSPLHF.

This clone was found a few times. J is TRBJ1-5 and V is TRBV2, with 8 bases identical to TRBD1. Losses at the gene ends were 5 bases for V and 6 bases for J; bases not matched to a gene: 9. This CDR3 has 15 residues. The germline gives CDR1 SNHLY, CDR2 FYNNEI. Here the CDR3 reads CASSPRDRGSQPQHF. CDR3 in DNA: TGTGCCAGCAGTCCCCGCGACAGGGGTAGTCAGCCCCAGCATTTT.

The chain has TRBV6-5 and TRBJ1-4; D is possibly TRBD1 (5 bases). The length of the CDR3 is 15 residues. V was shortened by 7 bases and J by 8 bases, with 20 bases between the two germline ends. Germline V gene data show CDR1 as MNHEY and CDR2 as SVGAGI. In nucleotides, the CDR3 is TGTGCCAGCAACCCGTATCGGGGGGACGACGAAAAACTGTTTTTT. This translates into CASNPYRGDDEKLFF.

The chain is built from TRBV28 and TRBJ1-4, with D possibly being TRBD1 (5 bases). Germline CDR1 and CDR2: MDHEN and SYDVKM. This CDR3 is 14 amino acids long. The V gene lost 4 bases and the J gene lost 1 base, with 7 bases spanning the gap. The DNA for the CDR3 is TGTGCCAGCAGTTCGGGGGGAACTAATGAAAAACTGTTTTTT. Amino acid sequence: CASSSGGTNEKLFF.

The chain is built from TRBV6-5 and TRBJ1-5; 9 positions agree with TRBD1. Germline loops: CDR1 MNHEY, CDR2 SVGAGI. Losses at the gene ends were 5 bases for V and 7 bases for J; bases not matched to a gene: 9. The CDR3 length is 15 residues. The CDR3 bases are TGTGCCAGCAGTAGAGTTACAGGGGGCGGACAGCCCCAGCATTTT. Translating gives CASSRVTGGGQPQHF.